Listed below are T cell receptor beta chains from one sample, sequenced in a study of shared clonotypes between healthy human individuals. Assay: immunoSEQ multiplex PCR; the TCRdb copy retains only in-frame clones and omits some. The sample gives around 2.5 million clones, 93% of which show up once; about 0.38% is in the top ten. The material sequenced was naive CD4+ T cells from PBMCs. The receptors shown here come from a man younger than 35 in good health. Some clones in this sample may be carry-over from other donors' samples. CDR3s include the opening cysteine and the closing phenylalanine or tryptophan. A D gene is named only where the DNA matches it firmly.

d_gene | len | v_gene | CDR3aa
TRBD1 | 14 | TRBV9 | CASSGQGGTGELFF
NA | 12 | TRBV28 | CASSLYRQGQFF
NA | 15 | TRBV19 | CASSIRDQMVGELFF
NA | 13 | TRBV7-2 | CASSSDGWREQYF
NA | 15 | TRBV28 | CASSQGGSSTDTQYF
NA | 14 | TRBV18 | CASSPQVSGEKLFF
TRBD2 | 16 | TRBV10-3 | CATRTRLAGVTDTQYF
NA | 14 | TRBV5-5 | CASSLGGREYGYTF
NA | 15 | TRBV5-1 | CASRYPGTSTDTQYF
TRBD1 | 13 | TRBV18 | CASSPGTDYEQYF
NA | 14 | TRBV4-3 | CASSQGIQPYEQYF
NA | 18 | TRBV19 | CASSIDYFQGLGVQPQHF
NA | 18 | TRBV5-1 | CASSPEPGRGSWSETQYF
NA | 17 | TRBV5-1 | CASSPTKGGSSTDTQYF
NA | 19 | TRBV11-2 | CASSLFWGGRRVGNTEAFF
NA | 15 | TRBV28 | CASSSPAEGIYEQYF
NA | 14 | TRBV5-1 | CASSERTYTDTQYF
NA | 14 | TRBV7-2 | CASSLDGRGNEQYF
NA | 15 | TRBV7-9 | CASSLGLGVNSPLHF
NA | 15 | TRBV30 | CAWSVSSEGRNGYTF
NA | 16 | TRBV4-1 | CASSQVHRDNTDTQYF
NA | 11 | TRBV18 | CASSTTGELFF
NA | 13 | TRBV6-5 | CASSHREAQPQHF